Detailed here is one TCR beta chain. The record originates from a study of blood T cell repertoires in COVID-19. TCRdb's table, derived via immunoSEQ multiplex PCR, lists solely in-frame clones and lacks some. The sample shows some 400,000 clones, just under 90% of them seen only once. Germline CDR1 is SGHVS and CDR2 is FNYEAQ. Trimming stripped 5 bases from V and 3 bases from J, with 17 bases between. The CDR3 runs 16 residues. The receptor was isolated from a woman in her twenties or thirties who had recovered from COVID-19. Sequencing was carried out using PBMCs or T cells enriched from blood (not recorded which). This sequence joins TRBV7-6 and TRBJ1-3; TRBD1 might be the D (6 bases). CDR3 sequence: CASSPARGFGGNTIYF. The CDR3, as DNA: TGTGCCAGCAGCCCGGCCAGGGGTTTCGGTGGAAACACCATATATTTT.